The 26 T cell receptor beta chains reported below all come from one sample, sequenced in a study of OX40 agonist ivuxolimab in advanced cancers. Clones were read by immunoSEQ multiplex PCR, and TCRdb kept only the in-frame ones, dropping some. The repertoire consists of 37,000 or so clones, with approximately 79% occurring once and the leading ten covering approximately 1.8%. The sample in question was CD4+ or CD8+ T cells sorted from blood, obtained in a trial of the OX40 agonist ivuxolimab. The receptors stem from an adult with an advanced solid tumor such as melanoma, head and neck, liver or kidney cancer.

The chain is built from TRBV18 and TRBJ2-7; TRBD1 might be the D (6 bases). V was clipped by 3 bases and J by 3 bases, with 15 bases between them. There are 15 residues in the CDR3. From germline, CDR1 is KGHSH and CDR2 LQKENI. As DNA, the CDR3 is TGTGCCAGCTCACCTATGGGGACAAATTACTACGAGCAGTACTTC. Translation gives CASSPMGTNYYEQYF.

The rearrangement uses TRBV23-1 and TRBJ2-3, with TRBD1 as a possible D gene (5 bases). TRBV23-1 is an ORF; its function is uncertain. Trimming removed 3 bases from V and 3 bases from J, with 13 bases in between. The CDR3 is 15 residues long. CDR3: CASSHQGSKTDTQYF. The CDR3 nucleotides are TGCGCCAGCAGTCATCAGGGATCGAAAACAGATACGCAGTATTTT.

This chain joins TRBV18 and TRBJ1-6, with TRBD1 matching 7 bases. Germline values: CDR1 KGHSH, CDR2 LQKENI. The CDR3 spans 14 residues. V shed 3 bases and J 6 bases; nucleotides not matched to a gene: 2. CDR3 DNA sequence: TGTGCCAGCTCACCGGGGACAGTTAATTCACCCCTCCACTTT. This translates into CASSPGTVNSPLHF. The full variable domain, rest sourced from reference TRBV18 and TRBJ1-6, is NAGVMQNPRHLVRRRGQEARLRCSPMKGHSHVYWYRQLPEEGLKFMVYLQKENIIDESGMPKERFSAEFPKEGPSILRIQQVVRGDSAAYFCASSPGTVNSPLHFGNGTRLTVT.

The chain couples TRBV5-8 to TRBJ1-3; D remains ambiguous. CDR1 SGHTS and CDR2 YDEGEE come from the germline V gene. The CDR3 extends over 12 amino acids. V lost 0 bases to trimming and J lost 7 bases, with 5 bases between them. The CDR3 reads CASSLVDNTIYF. DNA of the CDR3: TGTGCCAGCAGCTTGGTTGATAACACCATATATTTT.

The chain uses TRBV9 and TRBJ2-5; D call uncertain. The J call is doubtful: the DNA matches TRBJ2-7 better. CDR3 length: 16 residues. Germline loops: CDR1 SGDLS, CDR2 YYNGEE. CDR3 protein: CASSVSEVYGAYEQYF. The CDR3 nucleotides read TGTGCCAGCAGCGTAAGTGAGGTGTATGGGGCCTACGAGCAGTACTTC.

V gene TRBV6-6 combines with J gene TRBJ1-6; a weak D match, TRBD1 (6 bases). From germline, CDR1 is MNHNY and CDR2 SVGAGI (reference sequence). CDR3 length: 15 amino acids. V was shortened by 5 bases and J by 8 bases, with 16 bases between the two germline ends. The CDR3 nucleotides are TGTGCCAGCAGTCCAACAGGGAGCCTTTATTCACCCCTCCACTTT. Protein sequence: CASSPTGSLYSPLHF.

The chain uses TRBV28 and TRBJ1-3, with D possibly being TRBD1 (6 bases). Trimming pared 6 bases from V and 0 bases from J, leaving 30 bases between. Per germline, CDR1 MDHEN and CDR2 SYDVKM. The CDR3 has 21 residues. DNA for the CDR3: TGTGCCAGCAGCCGATTGGGGGCGGTTGGCGTATCCCCCGTCTCTGGAAACACCATATATTTT. Encoded protein: CASSRLGAVGVSPVSGNTIYF.

This sequence joins TRBV5-1 and TRBJ1-2; 7 bases match TRBD1. The CDR3 spans 15 residues. V gave up 0 bases and J gave up 7 bases; unmatched junction bases: 9. Germline CDR1 SGHRS, CDR2 YFSETQ. The CDR3 DNA sequence: TGCGCCAGCAGCTTGGCCAGGGGGAACAGGGTTGGCTACACCTTC. Its protein product is CASSLARGNRVGYTF.

The V call is TRBV18, the J call TRBJ1-4, with D unresolved. Per germline, CDR1 KGHSH and CDR2 LQKENI. Trimming pared 1 base from V and 1 base from J, leaving 13 bases between. This CDR3 is 17 amino acids long. The CDR3 loop reads CASSPRPWGITNEKLFF. CDR3 in DNA: TGTGCCAGCTCACCACGACCCTGGGGAATAACTAATGAAAAACTGTTTTTT.

Points on this clone: This same CDR3 is encoded by further DNA sequences in the sample. This rearrangement joins TRBV6-1 to TRBJ1-2; 8 nucleotides line up with TRBD1. Losses at the gene ends were 6 bases for V and 7 bases for J; bases not matched to a gene: 13. This CDR3 comprises 15 residues. From germline, CDR1 is MNHNS and CDR2 SASEGT. In DNA, the CDR3 is TGTGCCAGCAGGACCGGGACAGGTCCCAATTTTGGCTACACCTTC. Its translation is CASRTGTGPNFGYTF.

This clone was observed a single time. The chain carries TRBV7-3 and TRBJ1-1, with D tentatively TRBD1 (5 bases). CDR3 length: 15 residues. Trimming left V 4 bases short and J 1 base short, with 13 bases between. Looked up from germline, CDR1 is SGHTA and CDR2 is FQGTGA. Here the CDR3 DNA reads TGTGCCAGCAGCTCCCAGGGACGAGGGAACACTGAAGCTTTCTTT. This codes for CASSSQGRGNTEAFF.

The CDR3 nucleotides are TGTGCCAGCGGGTTCTCTGGGGCCAACGTCCTGACTTTC. Its protein is CASGFSGANVLTF. The chain employs TRBV5-6 and TRBJ2-6; no definite D call. Germline V gives CDR1 SGHDT, CDR2 YYEEEE. The CDR3 extends over 13 amino acids. V lost 7 bases and J 0 bases, leaving 5 bases between the germline ends.

The chain uses TRBV15 and TRBJ1-6; 8 bases match TRBD1. The CDR3 is 16 amino acids. J lost 5 bases, V lost 3 bases, and 6 bases had no gene match. CDR1 LNHNV and CDR2 YYDKDF come from the germline V gene (reference sequence). Here the CDR3 reads CATSSMGQANNSPLHF. In DNA, the CDR3 is TGTGCCACCAGCAGCATGGGACAGGCCAATAATTCACCCCTCCACTTT.

This clone showed up just once. The rearrangement links TRBV7-9 to TRBJ2-2, with D unclear. CDR3 length equals 15 residues. Trimming pared 2 bases from V and 0 bases from J, leaving 7 bases between. Germline values: CDR1 SEHNR, CDR2 FQNEAQ (reference sequence). The chain's CDR3 is CASSLNAPNTGELFF. As DNA, the CDR3 is TGTGCCAGCAGCTTAAATGCCCCGAACACCGGGGAGCTGTTTTTT.

The chain has TRBV30 and TRBJ2-5; 8 nucleotides line up with TRBD2. With 7 bases clipped from V and 5 bases from J, the junction kept 6 bases outside the gene matches. The CDR3 covers 12 residues. The germline CDR1 and CDR2 sequences are GTSNPN and SVGIG (reference sequence). The CDR3 bases are TGTGCCTTGGGACTAGGGGGGGAGACCCAGTACTTC. This gives the protein CALGLGGETQYF. The entire variable domain, with the rest obtained from reference TRBV30 and TRBJ2-5, is as follows: SQTIHQWPATLVQPVGSPLSLECTVEGTSNPNLYWYRQAAGRGLQLLFYSVGIGQISSEVPQNLSASRPQDRQFILSSKKLLLSDSGFYLCALGLGGETQYFGPGTRLLVL.

This sequence joins TRBV7-2 and TRBJ1-2; D unclear. The ends were cut back, 6 bases at V and 1 base at J, with 9 bases in the middle. Germline V CDR1 and CDR2: SGHTA, FQGNSA. The CDR3 loop spans 13 amino acids. The chain's CDR3 is CASRRTDNYGYTF. Here the CDR3 DNA reads TGTGCCAGCAGAAGGACGGATAACTATGGCTACACCTTC.

This chain uses TRBV27 with TRBJ2-6; 7 positions agree with TRBD1. The CDR3 is 17 amino acids. Losses at the gene ends were 3 bases for V and 0 bases for J; bases not matched to a gene: 5. Germline loops: CDR1 MNHEY, CDR2 SMNVEV (reference sequence). The CDR3 nucleotides read TGTGCCAGCAGTTTCAGGGGGAGAGCCTCTGGGGCCAACGTCCTGACTTTC. The encoded protein is CASSFRGRASGANVLTF. The full variable domain, in which reference TRBV27 and TRBJ2-6 provide the parts outside the CDR3, is EAQVTQNPRYLITVTGKKLTVTCSQNMNHEYMSWYRQDPGLGLRQIYYSMNVEVTDKGDVPEGYKVSRKEKRNFPLILESPSPNQTSLYFCASSFRGRASGANVLTFGAGSRLTVL.

The gene calls are TRBV9 and TRBJ2-3; TRBD2 agrees at 7 bases. The germline CDR1 and CDR2 sequences are SGDLS and YYNGEE. V dropped 3 bases and J dropped 0; count of bases not matched to a gene: 19. This CDR3 has 20 amino acids. For the CDR3, the DNA is TGTGCCAGCAGCGCCTCCCCAGCGAGCGGGGTGATCTCTAGCACAGATACGCAGTATTTT. Its translation is CASSASPASGVISSTDTQYF.

The V and J genes are TRBV6-5 and TRBJ1-3; 8 bases line up with TRBD1. Germline values: CDR1 MNHEY, CDR2 SVGAGI. V lost 4 bases to trimming and J lost 4 bases; unmatched junction nucleotides: 6. The CDR3 extends over 15 amino acids. The CDR3 coding sequence is TGTGCCAGCAGTTTAGGACAGGGATCAGGAAACACCATATATTTT. This translates into CASSLGQGSGNTIYF.

The chain has TRBV7-2 and TRBJ1-5, with 10 bases that match TRBD1. The CDR3 runs 16 residues. With 1 base clipped from V and 7 bases from J, the junction kept 7 bases outside the gene matches. CDR1 is SGHTA and CDR2 is FQGNSA in the germline V gene. CDR3 in amino acids: CASSLETTGGGQPQHF. DNA of the CDR3: TGTGCCAGCAGCTTAGAGACGACAGGGGGCGGGCAGCCCCAGCATTTT.

The gene calls are TRBV27 and TRBJ1-2; TRBD1 agrees at 7 bases. The germline CDR1 and CDR2 sequences are MNHEY and SMNVEV (reference sequence). Trimming cost V 2 bases and J 3 bases; bases outside gene matches: 6. This CDR3 comprises 15 residues. The CDR3 nucleotides are TGTGCCAGCAGTTTAGGAGGGGGCGGTTACTATGGCTACACCTTC. This sequence encodes CASSLGGGGYYGYTF.

The genes are TRBV7-2 and TRBJ1-1, with D tentatively TRBD1 (6 bases). Trimming left V 5 bases short and J 7 bases short, with 8 bases between. The CDR3 is made up of 11 amino acids. Germline-derived CDR1 and CDR2 are SGHTA and FQGNSA. In nucleotides, the CDR3 is TGTGCCAGCAGCAGACAGGATGAAGCTTTCTTT. Amino acids: CASSRQDEAFF. Looking up the rest from reference TRBV7-2 and TRBJ1-1 gives the full variable domain: GAGVSQSPSNKVTEKGKDVELRCDPISGHTALYWYRQSLGQGLEFLIYFQGNSAPDKSGLPSDRFSAERTGGSVSTLTIQRTQQEDSAVYLCASSRQDEAFFGQGTRLTVV.

This rearrangement joins TRBV7-6 to TRBJ2-3, with D tentatively TRBD2 (6 bases). Germline V gene data show CDR1 as SGHVS and CDR2 as FNYEAQ. The CDR3 has 17 amino acids. The ends were cut back, 1 base at V and 2 bases at J, with 16 bases in the middle. DNA for the CDR3: TGTGCCAGCAGCTTAGTAGGAGGGGCTCATACCACAGATACGCAGTATTTT. This translates into CASSLVGGAHTTDTQYF.

The chain joins TRBV16 to TRBJ2-1; the D gene is possibly TRBD2 (6 bases). The CDR3 sequence is 16 residues long. V was clipped by 4 bases and J by 2 bases, with 15 bases between them. From germline, CDR1 is KGHSY and CDR2 FQNENV. CDR3 in DNA: TGTGCCAGCAGCCCGGGAGCAACCGCTACCTACAATGAGCAGTTCTTC. Its translation is CASSPGATATYNEQFF. The variable domain in full, with the rest retrieved from reference TRBV16 and TRBJ2-1, is GEEVAQTPKHLVRGEGQKAKLYCAPIKGHSYVFWYQQVLKNEFKFLISFQNENVFDETGMPKERFSAKCLPNSPCSLEIQATKLEDSAVYFCASSPGATATYNEQFFGPGTRLTVL.

The V gene is TRBV6-5, the J gene TRBJ1-6; 11 bases map to TRBD1. Trimming at V came to 6 bases and at J to 9 bases, leaving 4 bases not matched to a gene. Germline values: CDR1 MNHEY, CDR2 SVGAGI. This CDR3 comprises 14 residues. The CDR3 is CASRRTGGGSPLHF. CDR3 in DNA: TGTGCCAGCAGAAGGACAGGGGGCGGTTCACCCCTCCACTTT.

Comment on this clone: The conserved closing phenylalanine or tryptophan is absent in this CDR3, likely reflecting a read error. No DNA is shown, since the ends of the CDR3 on it are uncertain; the CDR3 is the one TCRdb lists. V and J are TRBV7-2 and TRBJ1-2. The CDR3 is 13 residues long, ends included. Per the germline V gene, CDR1 is SGHTA and CDR2 is FQGNSA. This chain's CDR3 is CASSPGGLSRPLV.